These 21 T cell receptor beta chains were sequenced from one sample in a study of T cell changes during pregnancy in multiple sclerosis. Profiling relied on immunoSEQ multiplex PCR, and the TCRdb table lists in-frame clones only, not all of them. This sample has approximately 94,000 clones; about 90% occur once, and the top ten carry more than 1.5%. The sequenced sample was peripheral blood, obtained after pregnancy. The receptors here all came from a female donor with multiple sclerosis, enrolled in a pregnancy study.

The J gene is TRBJ2-3, the V gene TRBV9, with 7 nucleotides matching TRBD1. CDR3 size: 16 residues. V shed 4 bases, J shed 2 bases, and the junction held 10 bases outside the gene matches. CDR1 is SGDLS and CDR2 is YYNGEE in the germline V gene. The chain's CDR3 is CASSRAEGATTDTQYF. The CDR3 region has the DNA TGTGCCAGCAGCAGAGCTGAGGGGGCAACCACAGATACGCAGTATTTT.

V and J are TRBV4-1 and TRBJ1-2; D may be TRBD1 (6 bases). Trimming took 0 bases from V and 7 from J, leaving 18 bases between them. CDR1 and CDR2 (germline): MGHRA, YSYEKL. The CDR3 sequence is 16 residues long. The CDR3 loop is CASSQESSGGLRGYTF. CDR3 DNA: TGCGCCAGCAGCCAAGAGTCATCGGGGGGGCTACGTGGCTACACCTTC.

In its sample, this clone was seen once. The rearrangement links TRBV29-1 to TRBJ1-2; D may be TRBD1 (5 bases). Germline-derived CDR1 and CDR2 are SQVTM and ANQGSEA. With 6 bases removed from V and 2 bases from J, the gap between germline ends came to 16 bases. There are 14 residues in the CDR3. The CDR3 region is CSVSLVQGNYGYTF. CDR3 coding DNA: TGCAGCGTGTCCTTGGTGCAGGGCAACTATGGCTACACCTTC.

V usage is TRBV6-6 and J usage is TRBJ1-1, with a weak D call TRBD1 (6 bases). Between the trimmed V and J ends, which lost 5 bases and 0 bases, there was a span of 13 bases. CDR3 length: 15 amino acids. CDR1 MNHNY and CDR2 SVGAGI come from the germline V gene (reference sequence). CDR3 DNA sequence: TGTGCCAGCAGTGACCACAGGGCAATGAACACTGAAGCTTTCTTT. Translated, it gives CASSDHRAMNTEAFF.

This chain links TRBV11-2 with TRBJ2-4; tentative D call: TRBD2 (6 bases). The CDR3 covers 15 residues. The V gene lost 1 base and the J gene lost 7 bases, with 14 bases spanning the gap. Germline V gene lookup returns CDR1 SGHAT and CDR2 FQNNGV. CDR3 DNA: TGTGCCAGCAGCTTAGGTTGGCGGGGCGGGAACATTCAGTACTTC. It is translated as CASSLGWRGGNIQYF.

This clone was counted once. The CDR3 sequence is CASSEAVQYPQETQYF. In DNA, the CDR3 is TGTGCCAGCAGTGAAGCGGTACAGTACCCACAAGAGACCCAGTACTTC. This chain uses TRBV6-1 with TRBJ2-5; D is ambiguous. This CDR3 is built from 16 residues. CDR1 and CDR2 from the germline V gene are MNHNS and SASEGT. Trimming cost V 0 bases and J 2 bases, with 13 bases left between them.

The chain employs TRBV29-1 and TRBJ1-4; 9 nucleotides line up with TRBD1. The ends lost 7 bases at V and 7 bases at J; junction bases unmatched: 4. The CDR3 runs to 12 residues. Germline V gene lookup returns CDR1 SQVTM and CDR2 ANQGSEA. The CDR3, as DNA: TGCAGCGGTGGACAGGGGTCTGAAAAACTGTTTTTT. Translated, it gives CSGGQGSEKLFF.

V is TRBV6-5 and J is TRBJ1-2; D is unclear. Germline-derived CDR1 and CDR2 are MNHEY and SVGAGI. The CDR3 is made up of 11 amino acids. Trimming removed 9 bases at V and 2 bases at J, with 7 bases between. In DNA, the CDR3 is TGTGCCAGTTGGCAGAACTATGGCTACACCTTC. Its protein product is CASWQNYGYTF.

This clone was detected only once. The rearrangement joins TRBV30 to TRBJ1-5, with unresolved D. The V and J ends lost 2 bases and 0 bases respectively, with 8 bases between them. Germline V CDR1 and CDR2: GTSNPN, SVGIG (reference sequence). The CDR3 loop spans 14 amino acids. CDR3 DNA: TGTGCCTGGAGTCGTAGTAATAGCAATCAGCCCCAGCATTTT. Protein sequence: CAWSRSNSNQPQHF.

The rearrangement links TRBV10-3 to TRBJ1-5; D remains ambiguous. Trimming took 2 bases from V and 4 from J, leaving 12 bases between them. The CDR3 loop spans 15 amino acids. Looked up from germline, CDR1 is ENHRY and CDR2 is SYGVKD. CDR3 nucleotides: TGTGCCATCAGTGAGATGACCGGGGTTAATCAGCCCCAGCATTTT. Protein sequence: CAISEMTGVNQPQHF.

The chain has TRBV2 and TRBJ1-1; TRBD1 aligns across 7 bases. This CDR3 has 20 residues. Germline CDR1 SNHLY, CDR2 FYNNEI. With 5 bases clipped from V and 1 base from J, the junction kept 22 bases outside the gene matches. This CDR3 reads CASSSPNSWDSLGRNTEAFF. Written as DNA, the CDR3 is TGTGCCAGCAGTTCCCCTAATTCCTGGGACAGTTTAGGTAGGAACACTGAAGCTTTCTTT.

The chain links TRBV4-1 to TRBJ1-2; D is perhaps TRBD1 (5 bases). The length of the CDR3 is 14 residues. Germline loops: CDR1 MGHRA, CDR2 YSYEKL. Trimming pared 1 base from V and 6 bases from J, leaving 12 bases between. CDR3 protein: CASSQAQGYNGYTF. In nucleotides, the CDR3 is TGCGCCAGCAGCCAAGCCCAGGGATATAATGGCTACACCTTC.

The V gene is TRBV7-2, the J gene TRBJ2-7, with TRBD1 matching 7 bases. The ends lost 2 bases at V and 3 bases at J; junction bases unmatched: 10. The CDR3 sequence is 16 residues long. Germline values: CDR1 SGHTA, CDR2 FQGNSA. CDR3 residues: CASSLSGTVGSYEQYF. For the CDR3, the DNA is TGTGCCAGCAGCTTATCTGGGACAGTGGGGAGCTACGAGCAGTACTTC. Drawing the rest from reference TRBV7-2 and TRBJ2-7, the complete variable domain is GAGVSQSPSNKVTEKGKDVELRCDPISGHTALYWYRQSLGQGLEFLIYFQGNSAPDKSGLPSDRFSAERTGGSVSTLTIQRTQQEDSAVYLCASSLSGTVGSYEQYFGPGTRLTVT.

Concerning this clone itself: This sample includes further DNA sequences coding for the same CDR3. The rearrangement uses TRBV5-1 and TRBJ2-5; 8 bases match TRBD2. The CDR3 totals 14 residues. Germline CDR1 and CDR2: SGHRS and YFSETQ. The V and J ends lost 5 bases and 1 base, in that order; junction bases with no gene match: 4. This chain's CDR3 is CASSPGTSQETQYF. In DNA form, the CDR3 reads TGCGCCAGCAGTCCCGGGACTAGCCAAGAGACCCAGTACTTC.

This clone came up once. CDR3 loop: CASSERLSLSDTQYF. The CDR3 region has the DNA TGCGCCAGCAGCGAAAGACTGAGTCTATCAGATACGCAGTATTTT. This chain joins TRBV5-1 and TRBJ2-3; the D is unclear. The length of the CDR3 is 15 residues. V gave up 4 bases and J gave up 4 bases, with 16 bases separating them. Germline V CDR1 and CDR2: SGHRS, YFSETQ.

This clone was recorded once. The J gene is TRBJ1-5, the V gene TRBV28; D remains ambiguous. The CDR3 spans 15 residues. Germline V gene lookup returns CDR1 MDHEN and CDR2 SYDVKM. Trimming shortened V by 7 bases and J by 5 bases, and 18 bases separated the two germline ends. This CDR3 reads CASISRGVGHQPQHF. The CDR3, as DNA: TGTGCCAGCATCTCCCGGGGAGTAGGACATCAGCCCCAGCATTTT.

The chain employs TRBV4-3 and TRBJ2-1; D may be TRBD1 (6 bases). V shed 1 base and J shed 4 bases, with 8 bases lying between them. The CDR3 totals 14 residues. Germline values: CDR1 LGHNA, CDR2 YSLEER. In DNA, the CDR3 is TGCGCCAGCAGCCAAGTAGGACAGTACAATGAGCAGTTCTTC. It yields the protein CASSQVGQYNEQFF.

The chain employs TRBV19 and TRBJ1-2, with TRBD1 matching 9 bases. Trimming removed 4 bases from V and 5 bases from J; junction bases left unmatched: 8. Germline values: CDR1 LNHDA, CDR2 SQIVND (reference sequence). The CDR3 length is 15 residues. CDR3 in DNA: TGTGCCAGTAGTAAACAACAGGGGGCGACGTATGGCTACACCTTC. It specifies CASSKQQGATYGYTF.

The chain combines TRBV19 with TRBJ2-1, with a weak D call TRBD1 (7 bases). CDR3 size: 16 residues. From germline, CDR1 is LNHDA and CDR2 SQIVND (reference sequence). V lost 5 bases and J lost 1, with 15 bases in between. The CDR3 DNA reads TGTGCCAGTAGTCTGGCAGGGGGGTTTTCCTACAATGAGCAGTTCTTC. The encoded protein is CASSLAGGFSYNEQFF.

The chain carries TRBV28 and TRBJ2-1; the D gene is possibly TRBD2 (6 bases). CDR1 and CDR2 (germline): MDHEN, SYDVKM. V lost 5 bases and J 4 bases, leaving 18 bases between the germline ends. The CDR3 loop spans 16 amino acids. This CDR3 reads CASSPHLGAGYNEQFF. CDR3 DNA: TGTGCCAGCAGTCCCCATTTAGGGGCGGGGTACAATGAGCAGTTCTTC.

V and J are TRBV5-6 and TRBJ2-5, with a tentative D call TRBD2 (6 bases). V lost 0 bases to trimming and J lost 3 bases, with 12 bases between them. CDR1 is SGHDT and CDR2 is YYEEEE in the germline V gene. CDR3 length: 15 amino acids. The CDR3 loop reads CASSLVSGREETQYF. CDR3 DNA sequence: TGTGCCAGCAGCTTGGTAAGCGGGCGGGAAGAGACCCAGTACTTC.